The T cell receptor beta chain described here comes from a study of shared clonotypes between healthy human individuals. Remarks on this clone: Its antigen is still unknown.

Deep-level assay runs were performed. Clones were read by immunoSEQ multiplex PCR, and TCRdb kept only the in-frame ones, dropping some. The data show approximately 1,500,000 clones, 95% to 99% seen once. Germline V gene lookup returns CDR1 LNHDA and CDR2 SQIVND (reference sequence). V gave up 3 bases and J gave up 4 bases; unmatched junction bases: 9. The CDR3 length is 16 residues. Overall study results and limits: The researchers took only blood, and tissue repertoires probably look different.

The J gene is TRBJ2-3, the V gene TRBV19; 8 positions match TRBD2. The receptor was derived from a man between 25 and 39 years old in good health. Sequenced: naive CD4+ T cells sorted from blood. Subset denoted: CD45RA+ positively selected. CDR3 region: CASSIRSGRPPDTQYF. The CDR3 bases are TGTGCCAGTAGTATTAGGAGCGGGAGACCCCCAGATACGCAGTATTTT.